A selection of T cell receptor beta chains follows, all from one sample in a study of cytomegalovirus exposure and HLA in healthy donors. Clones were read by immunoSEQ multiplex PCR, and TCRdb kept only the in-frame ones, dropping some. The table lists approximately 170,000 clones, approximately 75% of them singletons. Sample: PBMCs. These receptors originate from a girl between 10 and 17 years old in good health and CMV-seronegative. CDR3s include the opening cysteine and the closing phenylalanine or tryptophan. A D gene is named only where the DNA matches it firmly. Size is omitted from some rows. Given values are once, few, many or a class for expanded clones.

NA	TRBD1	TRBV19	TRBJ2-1	CASLQGARNEQFF	TGTGCCAGTTTACAGGGGGCGCGGAATGAGCAGTTCTTC
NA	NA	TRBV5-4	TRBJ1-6	CASSLKGRGTYNSPLHF	TGTGCCAGCAGCTTGAAGGGTCGGGGGACCTATAATTCACCCCTCCACTTT
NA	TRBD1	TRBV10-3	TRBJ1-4	CAISEIIDRGSTNEKLFF	TGTGCCATCAGTGAAATTATTGACAGGGGCTCAACTAATGAAAAACTGTTTTTT
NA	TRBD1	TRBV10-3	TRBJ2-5	CAISRQGTKETQYF	TGTGCCATCAGTCGACAGGGGACGAAAGAGACCCAGTACTTC
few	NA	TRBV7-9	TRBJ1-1	CASSVETGPEAFF	TGTGCCAGCAGCGTAGAGACAGGCCCCGAAGCTTTCTTT
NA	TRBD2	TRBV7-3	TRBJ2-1	CASSLYPSGVSYNEQFF	TGTGCCAGCAGCTTATATCCTAGCGGGGTCTCCTACAATGAGCAGTTCTTC
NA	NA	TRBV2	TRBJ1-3	CASSDPTFSGNTIYF	TGTGCCAGCAGTGACCCCACTTTCTCTGGAAACACCATATATTTT
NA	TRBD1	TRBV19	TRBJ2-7	CASSSGQKEQYF	TGTGCCAGTAGCTCGGGACAGAAGGAGCAGTACTTC
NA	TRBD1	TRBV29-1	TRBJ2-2	CSATDRGTGELFF	TGCAGCGCCACGGACAGGGGCACCGGGGAGCTGTTTTTT
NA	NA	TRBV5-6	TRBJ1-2	CASNRGGVNYGYTF	TGTGCCAGCAACCGGGGGGGGGTTAACTATGGCTACACCTTC
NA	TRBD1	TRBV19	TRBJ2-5	CASSHPSGTVGQETQYF	TGTGCCAGTAGTCACCCGTCCGGGACAGTGGGACAAGAGACCCAGTACTTC
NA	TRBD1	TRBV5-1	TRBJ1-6	CASRNPGTGENSPLHF	TGCGCCAGCAGAAATCCTGGGACAGGGGAAAATTCACCCCTCCACTTT
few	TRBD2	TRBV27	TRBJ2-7	CASLTSGGTDSYEQYF	TGTGCCAGCTTAACTAGCGGGGGTACCGACTCCTACGAGCAGTACTTC
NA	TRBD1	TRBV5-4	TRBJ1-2	CASSFRGDPRGYTF	TGTGCCAGCAGCTTCAGGGGGGACCCTCGGGGCTACACCTTC
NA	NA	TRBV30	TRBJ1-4	CAWSTGHSPGF	TGTGCCTGGAGCACAGGGCATTCTCCTGGTTTT
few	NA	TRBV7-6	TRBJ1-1	CASSHTRDVEAFF	TGTGCCAGCAGCCACACTCGGGATGTTGAAGCTTTCTTT
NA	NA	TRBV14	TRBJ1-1	CASSQASRWTEAFF	TGTGCCAGCAGCCAAGCGAGCCGGTGGACTGAAGCTTTCTTT
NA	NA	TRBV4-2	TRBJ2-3	CASRANGWDMGPDTQYF	TGTGCCAGCAGGGCAAACGGGTGGGACATGGGACCAGATACGCAGTATTTT
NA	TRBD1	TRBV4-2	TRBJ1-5	CASRGTATRNQPQHF	TGTGCCAGCAGAGGGACAGCCACCCGCAATCAGCCCCAGCATTTT
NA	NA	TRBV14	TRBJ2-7	CASSHDTTEQYF	TGTGCCAGCAGCCATGACACCACCGAGCAGTACTTC
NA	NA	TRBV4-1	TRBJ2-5	CASSRLQGETQYF	TGCGCCAGCAGCCGCCTACAGGGAGAGACCCAGTACTTC
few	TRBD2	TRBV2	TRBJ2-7	CASSEKRGGTSEQYF	TGTGCCAGCAGTGAAAAGCGGGGGGGTACGTCCGAGCAGTACTTC
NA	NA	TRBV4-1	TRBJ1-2	CASSQEDTMGYGYTF	TGCGCCAGCAGCCAAGAGGACACTATGGGCTATGGCTACACCTTC
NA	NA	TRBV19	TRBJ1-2	CASTSVESYGYTF	TGTGCCAGTACCTCCGTTGAGAGCTATGGCTACACCTTC
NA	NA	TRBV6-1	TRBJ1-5	CASSEYVRYNQPQHF	TGTGCCAGCAGTGAATATGTCAGGTACAATCAGCCCCAGCATTTT
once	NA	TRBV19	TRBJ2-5	CASSIGLVGSEETQYF	TGTGCCAGTAGTATCGGGTTGGTTGGGTCGGAAGAGACCCAGTACTTC
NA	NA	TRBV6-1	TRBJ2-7	CASSEEQGYEQYF	TGTGCCAGCAGTGAGGAACAGGGCTACGAGCAGTACTTC
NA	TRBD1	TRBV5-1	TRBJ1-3	CASSLGQGRFSGNTIYF	TGCGCCAGCAGCCTCGGACAGGGACGCTTCTCTGGAAACACCATATATTTT
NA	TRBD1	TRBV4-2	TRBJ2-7	CASSPETGTGALSVVYEQYF	TGTGCCAGCAGCCCGGAGACCGGGACAGGGGCCCTTTCGGTGGTCTACGAGCAGTACTTC
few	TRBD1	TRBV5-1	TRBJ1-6	CASSPVVTGGFSYNSPLHF	TGCGCCAGCAGCCCGGTCGTTACAGGGGGTTTCTCCTATAATTCACCCCTCCACTTT
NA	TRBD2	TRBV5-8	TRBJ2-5	CASSLGLAGEMETQYF	TGTGCCAGCAGCCTGGGACTAGCGGGGGAAATGGAGACCCAGTACTTC
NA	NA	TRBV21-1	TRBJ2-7	CASSPRGLSLDEQYF	TGTGCCAGCAGCCCAAGGGGGCTTTCGTTAGACGAGCAGTACTTC
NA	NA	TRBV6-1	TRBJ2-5	CASRSQETQYF	TGTGCCAGCAGGAGTCAAGAGACCCAGTACTTC
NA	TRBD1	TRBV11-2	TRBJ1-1	CASSLRQGWANTEAFF	TGTGCCAGCAGCCTCCGACAGGGATGGGCCAACACTGAAGCTTTCTTT
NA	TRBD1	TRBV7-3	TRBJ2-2	CASSSLASPGQGWTGELFF	TGTGCCAGCAGCTCGCTTGCCTCTCCGGGACAGGGGTGGACCGGGGAGCTGTTTTTT
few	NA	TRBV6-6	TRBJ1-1	CASSYVSGQEAFF	TGTGCCAGCAGTTACGTGTCAGGCCAAGAAGCTTTCTTT
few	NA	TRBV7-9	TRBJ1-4	CASSRGGNEKLFF	TGTGCCAGCAGTCGGGGAGGTAATGAAAAACTGTTTTTT
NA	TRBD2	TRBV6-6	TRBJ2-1	CASSYSSGGTYNEQFF	TGTGCCAGCAGTTACTCCAGCGGGGGGACCTACAATGAGCAGTTCTTC
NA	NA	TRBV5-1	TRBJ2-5	CASSSSQETQYF	TGCGCCAGCAGCTCGTCTCAAGAGACCCAGTACTTC
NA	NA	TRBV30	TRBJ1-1	CATAQGAEAFF	TGTGCCACGGCACAGGGTGCTGAAGCTTTCTTT